This T cell receptor (beta chain) was found in a study of blood T cell repertoires in COVID-19. Whole-study context: The origin of the acute and convalescent COVID-19 samples was the United States, Italy and Spain.

Profiling relied on immunoSEQ multiplex PCR, and the TCRdb table lists in-frame clones only, not all of them. The sample has about 250,000 clones, 87% seen once. Note on this clone: The sample has other DNA sequences that encode this CDR3 too.

This CDR3 spans 15 amino acids. Trimming took 0 bases from V and 1 from J, leaving 7 bases between them. The V gene's germline CDR1 is MNHEY and CDR2 SVGAGI. The material sequenced was peripheral blood. The chain is built from TRBV6-5 and TRBJ1-3; weak D call: TRBD1 (6 bases). The TCR originated in a man aged 18 to 30 with active or convalescent COVID-19. The CDR3 DNA reads as TGTGCCAGCAGTTACTCGAGGGGGTCTGGAAACACCATATATTTT. As protein: CASSYSRGSGNTIYF.